This T cell receptor (beta chain) was profiled in a study of metastatic and nonmetastatic thyroid tumors. Whole-study context: Repertoires of blood and of tissue (tumor or nodule) from malignant and benign thyroid patients were compared.

TCRdb reanalyzed the PCR reads with MiXCR. Found here are about 15,000 clones, about 25% of them singletons; the top ten hold 15%. No patient had received any treatment before thyroid surgery. CDR1 MNHNS and CDR2 SASEGT come from the germline V gene. The V end was cut by 5 bases, the J end by 0 bases, with 11 bases between. The CDR3 loop spans 15 amino acids. The sequence came from a female donor with papillary thyroid cancer or a benign thyroid nodule (not recorded which). Some clones in this sample may be carry-over from other donors' samples. The chain employs TRBV6-1 and TRBJ1-3; no definite D call. Material for sequencing was adjacent normal tissue. CDR3 in DNA: TGTGCCAGCAGTTCCCGGTTACCCTCTGGAAACACCATATATTTT. Translation gives CASSSRLPSGNTIYF.